Following are 22 T cell receptor beta chains from one sample sequenced in a study of T cell repertoires in cytomegalovirus infection. Their specific antigens are unknown. TCRdb used MiXCR to reprocess the reads, holding one entry per CDR3 protein. Here the sample spans a few hundred thousand distinct CDR3 sequences, 33% being singletons. The sequenced sample was cultured PBMCs, obtained from culture after CMV antigen stimulation. These receptors all come from a human donor in good health (CMV status not recorded). Some clones in this sample may be carry-over from other donors' samples.

The chain employs TRBV5-1 and TRBJ2-1; TRBD1 agrees at 7 bases. CDR1 SGHRS and CDR2 YFSETQ come from the germline V gene. The trim removed 0 bases at V and 5 bases at J, leaving 8 bases unmatched. The CDR3 sequence is 16 residues long. The CDR3 nucleotides read TGCGCCAGCAGCTTGGTAACGGGACAGACAAACAATGAGCAGTTCTTC. It codes for CASSLVTGQTNNEQFF.

V is TRBV11-3 and J is TRBJ2-1; TRBD2 agrees at 9 bases. V gave up 4 bases and J gave up 8 bases; unmatched junction bases: 9. CDR1 is SGHNT and CDR2 is YENEEA in the germline V gene. The CDR3 is 15 residues long. The CDR3 region has the DNA TGTGCCAGCAGCTCGGGACTAGCTCTCACCGATGAGCAGTTCTTC. As protein: CASSSGLALTDEQFF. The variable domain in full, completed from reference TRBV11-3 and TRBJ2-1, reads EAGVVQSPRYKIIEKKQPVAFWCNPISGHNTLYWYLQNLGQGPELLIRYENEEAVDDSQLPKDRFSAERLKGVDSTLKIQPAELGDSAVYLCASSSGLALTDEQFFGPGTRLTVL.

This clonotype was detected ten times or more. V is TRBV7-2 and J is TRBJ2-7; 8 bases match TRBD2. The CDR3 is made up of 14 amino acids. The germline V gene encodes CDR1 SGHTA and CDR2 FQGNSA. The V segment lost 1 base and the J segment 2 bases; nucleotides outside the gene matches: 1. Written as DNA, the CDR3 is TGTGCCAGCAGCTTAGATAGCGGGGCCTACGAGCAGTACGTC. Encoded protein: CASSLDSGAYEQYV.

This clonotype has ten or more counts. The CDR3 DNA is TGCAGTGCTAGAGATTCAGGAGGTCCAGATACGCAGTATTTT. It yields the protein CSARDSGGPDTQYF. The J gene is TRBJ2-3, the V gene TRBV20-1; D perhaps matches TRBD2 (5 bases). CDR1 and CDR2 (germline): DFQATT, SNEGSKA (reference sequence). The CDR3 totals 14 residues. The V gene lost 0 bases and the J gene lost 4 bases, with 11 bases spanning the gap.

The J gene is TRBJ1-5, the V gene TRBV7-2; D call uncertain. Trimming cost V 4 bases and J 7 bases, with 8 bases left between them. Germline CDR1 is SGHTA and CDR2 is FQGNSA. The CDR3 length is 12 residues. CDR3 nucleotide sequence: TGTGCCAGCAGCTATGACTACCAGCCCCAGCATTTT. It encodes CASSYDYQPQHF.

The chain combines TRBV9 with TRBJ2-3, with TRBD2 matching over 11 bases. The CDR3 is 18 residues long. The V segment lost 4 bases and the J segment 0 bases; nucleotides outside the gene matches: 10. In germline, CDR1 is SGDLS, CDR2 YYNGEE. In DNA, the CDR3 is TGTGCCAGCAGCCACGGGACTAGCGGAACTACTAGCACAGATACGCAGTATTTT. The encoded protein is CASSHGTSGTTSTDTQYF. The variable domain in full, completed from reference TRBV9 and TRBJ2-3, reads DSGVTQTPKHLITATGQRVTLRCSPRSGDLSVYWYQQSLDQGLQFLIQYYNGEERAKGNILERFSAQQFPDLHSELNLSSLELGDSALYFCASSHGTSGTTSTDTQYFGPGTRLTVL.

CDR3: CSAAGTSGRAHNEQFF. The CDR3 DNA sequence: TGCAGTGCGGCCGGGACTAGCGGGAGGGCCCACAATGAGCAGTTCTTC. The J gene is TRBJ2-1, the V gene TRBV20-1, with TRBD2 identical over 16 bases. J gave up 5 bases and V 6 bases, and 7 bases lay outside the gene matches. Germline CDR1 reads DFQATT; CDR2 reads SNEGSKA (reference sequence). This CDR3 region has 16 residues.

The rearrangement links TRBV28 to TRBJ2-1; 11 nucleotides agree with TRBD2. The CDR3 sequence is 16 residues long. The germline gives CDR1 MDHEN, CDR2 SYDVKM. Germline trimming cut 8 bases from V and 7 bases from J; bases unmatched to any gene: 13. The CDR3 nucleotides read TGTGCCAGCTGCCGGCCGGGACTAGCGGCGCATAATGAGCAGTTCTTC. Protein: CASCRPGLAAHNEQFF.

This clonotype was counted only a few times. This sequence joins TRBV7-2 and TRBJ2-3; D not certain. Germline V lookup: CDR1 SGHTA, CDR2 FQGNSA. This CDR3 is 13 amino acids long. Trimming took 4 bases from V and 5 from J, leaving 10 bases between them. CDR3 residues: CASSSGWLDTQYF. Written as DNA, the CDR3 is TGTGCCAGCAGCTCCGGATGGTTAGATACGCAGTATTTT. Drawing the rest from reference TRBV7-2 and TRBJ2-3, the complete variable domain is GAGVSQSPSNKVTEKGKDVELRCDPISGHTALYWYRQSLGQGLEFLIYFQGNSAPDKSGLPSDRFSAERTGGSVSTLTIQRTQQEDSAVYLCASSSGWLDTQYFGPGTRLTVL.

In its sample, this clonotype was seen a few times. The J gene is TRBJ1-2, the V gene TRBV7-8, with a tentative D call TRBD1 (5 bases). Germline V gene lookup returns CDR1 SGHVS and CDR2 FQNEAQ. V was pared by 4 bases and J by 4 bases, with 16 bases between. The CDR3 runs to 15 residues. CDR3 bases: TGTGCCAGCAGCTCCTCTTTGGGGGGGATCTATGGCTACACCTTC. This gives the protein CASSSSLGGIYGYTF.

The table lists this clonotype with many counts. The chain employs TRBV12-5 and TRBJ2-6, with unresolved D. Trimming removed 11 bases at V and 3 bases at J, with 8 bases between. CDR1 is LGHNT, CDR2 FRNRAP, per germline. The CDR3 runs 12 residues. The CDR3, as DNA: TGTGCTGGCGGAAGTGGGGCCAACGTCCTGACTTTC. It translates to CAGGSGANVLTF.

This chain uses TRBV5-4 with TRBJ2-1; TRBD1 might be the D (6 bases). Germline V gives CDR1 SGHNT, CDR2 YYREEE (reference sequence). V was cut by 0 bases and J by 0 bases, with 10 bases left in between. This CDR3 region has 16 residues. DNA for the CDR3: TGTGCCAGCAGCTTGGTGGGGGCTAACTCCTACAATGAGCAGTTCTTC. It codes for CASSLVGANSYNEQFF.

The chain uses TRBV4-2 and TRBJ2-5; 12 bases match TRBD1. V shed 2 bases, J shed 5 bases, and the junction held 9 bases outside the gene matches. This CDR3 has 17 residues. CDR1 and CDR2 (germline): LGHNA, YNFKEQ. CDR3 DNA sequence: TGTGCCAGCAGCCAACTAGGGACAGGGGGCGGCCGTGAGACCCAGTACTTC. Encoded protein: CASSQLGTGGGRETQYF.

The chain combines TRBV19 with TRBJ2-1; 11 bases fit TRBD2. The germline V gene encodes CDR1 LNHDA and CDR2 SQIVND (reference sequence). V lost 6 bases to trimming and J lost 2 bases; unmatched junction nucleotides: 6. The CDR3 extends over 16 amino acids. The CDR3 DNA reads as TGTGCCAGTAGGACAGGGACTAGCGGACCCTACAATGAGCAGTTCTTC. Translation: CASRTGTSGPYNEQFF.

The rearrangement uses TRBV7-3 and TRBJ2-1; D gene uncertain. The CDR3 sequence is 14 residues long. Trimming took off 7 bases at V and 8 bases at J, with 18 bases between the two ends. Germline V lookup: CDR1 SGHTA, CDR2 FQGTGA. The CDR3 DNA reads as TGTGCCAGCAAGGTAAACTCCCATCTGGATGAGCAGTTCTTC. It translates to CASKVNSHLDEQFF. Filled out from reference TRBV7-3 and TRBJ2-1, the complete variable domain reads GAGVSQTPSNKVTEKGKYVELRCDPISGHTALYWYRQSLGQGPEFLIYFQGTGAADDSGLPNDRFFAVRPEGSVSTLKIQRTERGDSAVYLCASKVNSHLDEQFFGPGTRLTVL.

The chain has TRBV13 and TRBJ2-7, with TRBD2 matching over 11 bases. The trim removed 4 bases at V and 4 bases at J, leaving 6 bases unmatched. The CDR3 runs 15 residues. Per the germline V gene, CDR1 is PRHDT and CDR2 is FYEKMQ (reference sequence). DNA of the CDR3: TGTGCCAGCAGCTCTACTAGCGGGAGAGGTTACGAGCAGTACTTC. Translated, it gives CASSSTSGRGYEQYF.

The sample holds a few counts of this clonotype. This chain joins TRBV19 and TRBJ2-1, with 8 bases identical to TRBD2. Losses at the gene ends were 5 bases for V and 4 bases for J; bases not matched to a gene: 7. The CDR3 is made up of 15 amino acids. CDR1 is LNHDA and CDR2 is SQIVND in the germline V gene (reference sequence). The CDR3 DNA reads TGTGCCAGTAGTTCCGGGGGGACTAGTTACAATGAGCAGTTCTTC. Translated: CASSSGGTSYNEQFF. Variable domain in full (rest from reference TRBV19 and TRBJ2-1): DGGITQSPKYLFRKEGQNVTLSCEQNLNHDAMYWYRQDPGQGLRLIYYSQIVNDFQKGDIAEGYSVSREKKESFPLTVTSAQKNPTAFYLCASSSGGTSYNEQFFGPGTRLTVL.

This clonotype was counted between two and nine times. The J gene is TRBJ1-3, the V gene TRBV28; D may be TRBD1 (6 bases). With 5 bases removed from V and 0 bases from J, the gap between germline ends came to 14 bases. CDR3 length equals 16 residues. Per germline, CDR1 MDHEN and CDR2 SYDVKM. The CDR3 sequence: CASSRGGTRSGNTIYF. CDR3 nucleotides: TGTGCCAGCAGTCGAGGGGGGACACGCTCTGGAAACACCATATATTTT. Combining the CDR3 with reference TRBV28 and TRBJ1-3 gives the whole variable domain DVKVTQSSRYLVKRTGEKVFLECVQDMDHENMFWYRQDPGLGLRLIYFSYDVKMKEKGDIPEGYSVSREKKERFSLILESASTNQTSMYLCASSRGGTRSGNTIYFGEGSWLTVV.

The genes are TRBV20-1 and TRBJ2-5; 11 nucleotides line up with TRBD1. This CDR3 has 14 amino acids. The germline V gene has CDR1 DFQATT and CDR2 SNEGSKA (reference sequence). V gave up 6 bases and J gave up 5 bases; unmatched junction bases: 8. CDR3 DNA sequence: TGCAGTGCAAGCCGCGGGGACAGGGGGGAGACCCAGTACTTC. It yields the protein CSASRGDRGETQYF.

This clonotype was counted a few times. This sequence joins TRBV7-9 and TRBJ2-3; the D gene is possibly TRBD1 (5 bases). The CDR3 sequence is 16 residues long. Germline V gene sequence: CDR1 SEHNR, CDR2 FQNEAQ (reference sequence). V dropped 4 bases and J dropped 4 bases, with 18 bases sitting between them. For the CDR3, the DNA is TGTGCCAGCAGCTCGAGGTGGGGCACGGGCGCAGATACGCAGTATTTT. Translated: CASSSRWGTGADTQYF.

The chain joins TRBV7-2 to TRBJ2-1; D might be TRBD1 or TRBD2, each matching 5 bases. V dropped 4 bases and J dropped 9 bases, with 16 bases sitting between them. This CDR3 has 14 residues. Looked up from germline, CDR1 is SGHTA and CDR2 is FQGNSA. This chain's CDR3 is CASSSRQQRGEQFF. The CDR3 region has the DNA TGTGCCAGCAGCTCACGACAGCAGAGGGGTGAGCAGTTCTTC.

This clonotype was detected a few times. The CDR3 DNA is TGTGCCAGCACCTTTTTTAGGAGTGGTATGGGAAATGAGCAGTTCTTC. This gives the protein CASTFFRSGMGNEQFF. The V gene is TRBV6-2 or TRBV6-3, the J gene TRBJ2-1; D call uncertain. This CDR3 has 16 amino acids. Trimming shortened V by 7 bases and J by 7 bases, and 23 bases separated the two germline ends. Germline-derived CDR1 and CDR2 are MNHEY and SVGEGT.